This entry lists 23 T cell receptor beta chains sequenced from one sample in a study of cytomegalovirus exposure and HLA in healthy donors. The PCR had 60 Vbeta and 13 Jbeta primers. The repertoire was sequenced with immunoSEQ multiplex PCR; TCRdb's copy has only in-frame clones and lacks some. The sample totals around 40,000 clones. Sequences were obtained from PBMCs. These TCRs come from a human donor in good health.

CDR3 DNA: TGTGCCAGCAGCTTGGACAGGGAGGTAACCGGCTACACCTTC. Encoded protein: CASSLDREVTGYTF. The V and J genes are TRBV7-9 and TRBJ1-2, with 8 bases fitting TRBD1. Looked up from germline, CDR1 is SEHNR and CDR2 is FQNEAQ (reference sequence). The CDR3 has 14 residues. Unmatched junction bases numbered 8, after V lost 3 bases and J lost 8 bases.

The chain recombines TRBV5-1 with TRBJ1-5; D gene uncertain. Trimming removed 0 bases from V and 7 bases from J, with 14 bases in between. This CDR3 comprises 15 residues. Germline lookup yields CDR1 SGHRS and CDR2 YFSETQ. CDR3 DNA: TGCGCCAGCAGCTTGGCCGGGGAGGCGGGGCAGCCCCAGCATTTT. Translation: CASSLAGEAGQPQHF.

The chain is built from TRBV10-3 and TRBJ1-5; D is possibly TRBD1 (6 bases). The CDR3 has 15 amino acids. CDR1 ENHRY and CDR2 SYGVKD come from the germline V gene. V was shortened by 6 bases and J by 0 bases, with 12 bases between the two germline ends. The CDR3 DNA sequence: TGTGCCATCAGCCGGACAGTCGATAGCAATCAGCCCCAGCATTTT. As protein: CAISRTVDSNQPQHF.

The chain recombines TRBV2 with TRBJ1-5, with D possibly TRBD1 on 6 matching bases. The V and J ends lost 8 bases and 4 bases respectively, with 9 bases between them. The germline CDR1 and CDR2 sequences are SNHLY and FYNNEI. The CDR3 totals 12 residues. The CDR3 region is CASQGTNQPQHF. CDR3 coding DNA: TGTGCCAGCCAGGGGACAAATCAGCCCCAGCATTTT.

The rearrangement uses TRBV9 and TRBJ1-4, with D unclear. Germline assignment: CDR1 SGDLS and CDR2 YYNGEE. The V and J ends lost 4 bases and 6 bases respectively, with 10 bases between them. The CDR3 totals 13 residues. The CDR3 DNA reads TGTGCCAGCAGCCCTTCCTTCGATGAAAAACTGTTTTTT. It translates to CASSPSFDEKLFF.

This rearrangement joins TRBV6-1 to TRBJ1-2; D call uncertain. Germline V lookup: CDR1 MNHNS, CDR2 SASEGT. CDR3 length: 15 residues. Trimming pared 5 bases from V and 0 bases from J, leaving 13 bases between. CDR3: CASSSYYGTNYGYTF. CDR3 nucleotide sequence: TGTGCCAGCAGTTCCTACTACGGAACTAACTATGGCTACACCTTC.

The chain has TRBV11-2 and TRBJ2-7, with 8 nucleotides matching TRBD1. CDR3 length: 15 amino acids. Germline V gene data show CDR1 as SGHAT and CDR2 as FQNNGV. V dropped 0 bases and J dropped 0; count of bases not matched to a gene: 1. The CDR3: CASSLETGDSYEQYF. CDR3 nucleotide sequence: TGTGCCAGCAGCTTAGAGACAGGGGACTCCTACGAGCAGTACTTC.

The chain uses TRBV28 and TRBJ1-2; TRBD1 is a possible D gene (5 bases). The CDR3 runs to 14 residues. Germline values: CDR1 MDHEN, CDR2 SYDVKM. With 3 bases removed from V and 0 bases from J, the gap between germline ends came to 8 bases. As DNA, the CDR3 is TGTGCCAGCAGTTTTCCAGGGTCTAACTATGGCTACACCTTC. Protein sequence: CASSFPGSNYGYTF.

The chain links TRBV18 to TRBJ2-7; a weak D match, TRBD1 (6 bases). Per germline, CDR1 KGHSH and CDR2 LQKENI. V lost 3 bases and J lost 5, with 14 bases in between. This CDR3 comprises 14 residues. CDR3 nucleotides: TGTGCCAGCTCACCCTTCGGACAGTCCGACGAGCAGTACTTC. It specifies CASSPFGQSDEQYF.

The chain uses TRBV28 and TRBJ1-5; a weak D match, TRBD1 (6 bases). V was trimmed by 6 bases and J by 7 bases, leaving 16 bases between them. The CDR3 is made up of 14 amino acids. The germline V gene has CDR1 MDHEN and CDR2 SYDVKM. The CDR3 sequence is CASSLEQGWQPQHF. DNA for the CDR3: TGTGCCAGCAGCCTCGAACAGGGATGGCAGCCCCAGCATTTT.

The chain joins TRBV2 to TRBJ1-1; D possibly corresponds to TRBD1 (6 bases). V was cut by 7 bases and J by 1 base, with 19 bases left in between. The germline V gene encodes CDR1 SNHLY and CDR2 FYNNEI. The CDR3 covers 16 residues. In nucleotides, the CDR3 is TGTGCCAGCACCCTCACCAGGGGCCTGGGGAACACTGAAGCTTTCTTT. Protein sequence: CASTLTRGLGNTEAFF.

The chain couples TRBV5-4 to TRBJ2-5, with TRBD1 identical over 10 bases. Trimming cost V 4 bases and J 1 base; bases outside gene matches: 10. The germline CDR1 and CDR2 sequences are SGHNT and YYREEE (reference sequence). The CDR3 extends over 17 amino acids. CDR3 DNA: TGTGCCAGCAGCGGGACGGGACAGGGGATTACCCAAGAGACCCAGTACTTC. It yields the protein CASSGTGQGITQETQYF.

CDR3 in amino acids: CASRVPQGTYGYTF. Here the CDR3 DNA reads TGTGCCAGTAGAGTCCCCCAGGGGACCTATGGCTACACCTTC. The rearrangement links TRBV19 to TRBJ1-2, with D tentatively TRBD1 (6 bases). This CDR3 is built from 14 residues. Germline values: CDR1 LNHDA, CDR2 SQIVND (reference sequence). With 6 bases removed from V and 4 bases from J, the gap between germline ends came to 15 bases.

This chain joins TRBV12-5 and TRBJ2-2; possible D gene TRBD2, 6 bases. The CDR3 is made up of 15 amino acids. Trimming removed 6 bases at V and 5 bases at J, with 16 bases between. Germline V gene sequence: CDR1 LGHNT, CDR2 FRNRAP. The CDR3 nucleotides read TGTGCTAGTGGATCGGGTGCTGGAGGGACCGGGGAGCTGTTTTTT. Residues: CASGSGAGGTGELFF.

The J gene is TRBJ1-1, the V gene TRBV20-1, with D possibly matching TRBD1 (5 bases). The length of the CDR3 is 10 residues. The germline V gene encodes CDR1 DFQATT and CDR2 SNEGSKA (reference sequence). This chain's CDR3 is CSVSGGEAFF. The CDR3 coding sequence is TGCAGCGTCTCGGGGGGTGAAGCTTTCTTT.

CDR3: CASSPGLAGGPDGELFF. The CDR3 nucleotides are TGTGCCAGCAGTCCTGGACTAGCGGGGGGGCCTGACGGGGAGCTGTTTTTT. V usage is TRBV5-4 and J usage is TRBJ2-2; 15 nucleotides align to TRBD2. With V trimmed by 5 bases and J by 7 bases, 9 bases remained unmatched. The CDR3 has 17 amino acids. Germline CDR1 is SGHNT and CDR2 is YYREEE (reference sequence).

V and J are TRBV7-2 and TRBJ1-2, with D maybe TRBD1 (5 bases). Germline lookup yields CDR1 SGHTA and CDR2 FQGNSA. Trimming pared 4 bases from V and 4 bases from J, leaving 13 bases between. This CDR3 is 14 amino acids long. The CDR3 loop is CASSSGGVSYGYTF. DNA of the CDR3: TGTGCCAGCAGCTCTGGGGGGGTTTCCTATGGCTACACCTTC. Using reference TRBV7-2 and TRBJ1-2 for the parts outside the CDR3, the full variable domain is GAGVSQSPSNKVTEKGKDVELRCDPISGHTALYWYRQSLGQGLEFLIYFQGNSAPDKSGLPSDRFSAERTGGSVSTLTIQRTQQEDSAVYLCASSSGGVSYGYTFGSGTRLTVV.

This chain connects TRBV29-1 to TRBJ1-2; D not resolved. With 6 bases removed from V and 8 bases from J, the gap between germline ends came to 13 bases. The CDR3 totals 11 residues. CDR1 and CDR2 from the germline V gene are SQVTM and ANQGSEA. For the CDR3, the DNA is TGCAGCGTCCGAGGGTCGTTAGGCTACACCTTC. Protein sequence: CSVRGSLGYTF.

The chain links TRBV28 to TRBJ2-7, with 8 bases that match TRBD1. The CDR3 runs to 15 residues. After removal of 4 bases from V and 6 bases from J, the junction contained 11 bases not matched to a gene. Germline CDR1 and CDR2: MDHEN and SYDVKM. CDR3 nucleotides: TGTGCCAGCAGTTACCAGGGGGCGATTCGGTCCGAGCAGTACTTC. Translation gives CASSYQGAIRSEQYF.

This rearrangement joins TRBV7-6 to TRBJ1-2; D possibly corresponds to TRBD1 (5 bases). This CDR3 contains 15 residues. V was cut by 5 bases and J by 8 bases, with 21 bases left in between. Germline CDR1 and CDR2: SGHVS and FNYEAQ. The DNA of the CDR3 is TGTGCCAGCAGCCAAAACCCCCAGGGATTAAGGGGCTACACCTTC. Translating gives CASSQNPQGLRGYTF. The full variable domain, its missing parts supplied by reference TRBV7-6 and TRBJ1-2, is GAGVSQSPRYKVTKRGQDVALRCDPISGHVSLYWYRQALGQGPEFLTYFNYEAQQDKSGLPNDRFSAERPEGSISTLTIQRTEQRDSAMYRCASSQNPQGLRGYTFGSGTRLTVV.

Details on this clone: Different DNA sequences within this sample yield the same CDR3. The V gene is TRBV6-4, the J gene TRBJ2-3, with a tentative D call TRBD2 (7 bases). This CDR3 contains 14 residues. V was pared by 3 bases and J by 3 bases, with 10 bases between. Germline V CDR1 and CDR2: MRHNA, SNTAGT. DNA of the CDR3: TGTGCCAGCAGTGAGAGGGGGGGGACAGATACGCAGTATTTT. It specifies CASSERGGTDTQYF.

The rearrangement uses TRBV5-1 and TRBJ1-1; a possible D gene is TRBD1 (5 bases). The germline V gene has CDR1 SGHRS and CDR2 YFSETQ. V lost 4 bases and J lost 3, with 19 bases in between. The CDR3 spans 16 residues. CDR3 coding DNA: TGCGCCAGCAGCCGGAGGGGCGACAGACGGGACACTGAAGCTTTCTTT. Translated, it gives CASSRRGDRRDTEAFF.

The CDR3: CASSLGAGADNEQFF. In DNA, the CDR3 is TGTGCCAGCAGCTTGGGGGCAGGGGCTGACAATGAGCAGTTCTTC. The chain uses TRBV5-4 and TRBJ2-1, with TRBD1 as a possible D gene (6 bases). The CDR3 sequence is 15 residues long. Germline lookup yields CDR1 SGHNT and CDR2 YYREEE (reference sequence). V was shortened by 0 bases and J by 5 bases, with 12 bases between the two germline ends.